This T cell receptor (beta chain) appears in the sequencing data of a study of cytomegalovirus exposure and HLA in healthy donors. Study-wide context: It was reported in a later analysis that the same platform had been used for the 120 validation repertoires as for the approximately 700 first-cohort repertoires. Whole-study findings and limits: Confirmation was obtained in vitro that a few CMV-associated chains are specific for CMV antigens. The investigators catalogued 160 or so TCR beta chains as cytomegalovirus-associated.

Concerning this clone itself: Its antigen is not known.

CDR3 length: 14 amino acids. Trimming took off 0 bases at V and 4 bases at J, with 11 bases between the two ends. The germline gives CDR1 GTSNPN, CDR2 SVGIG (reference sequence). Generated by immunoSEQ multiplex PCR, the TCRdb table keeps only in-frame clones and is missing some. The sample lists about 110,000 clones; more than 75% were seen once. Sequencing was performed on PBMCs. The chain is built from TRBV30 and TRBJ2-3; D is unclear. The clonotype comes from a young woman in good health and CMV-seropositive. CDR3 DNA sequence: TGTGCCTGGAGTGTAGCTAGTGCGGCAGATACGCAGTATTTT. Translation: CAWSVASAADTQYF.